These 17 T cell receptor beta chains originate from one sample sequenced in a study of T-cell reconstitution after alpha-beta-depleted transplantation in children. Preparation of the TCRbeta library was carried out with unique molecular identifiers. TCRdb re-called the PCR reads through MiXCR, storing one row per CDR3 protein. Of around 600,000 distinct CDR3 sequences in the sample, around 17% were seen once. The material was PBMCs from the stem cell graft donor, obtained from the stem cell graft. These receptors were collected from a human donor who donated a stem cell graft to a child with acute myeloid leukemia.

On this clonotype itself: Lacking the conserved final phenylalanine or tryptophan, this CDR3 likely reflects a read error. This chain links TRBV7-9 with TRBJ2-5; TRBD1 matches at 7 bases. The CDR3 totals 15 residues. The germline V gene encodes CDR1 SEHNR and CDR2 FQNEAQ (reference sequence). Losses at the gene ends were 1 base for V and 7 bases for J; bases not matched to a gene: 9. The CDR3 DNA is TGTGCCAGCAGCTTAGAAACGGGACAGTATGGGACCCAGTACCTC. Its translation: CASSLETGQYGTQYL.

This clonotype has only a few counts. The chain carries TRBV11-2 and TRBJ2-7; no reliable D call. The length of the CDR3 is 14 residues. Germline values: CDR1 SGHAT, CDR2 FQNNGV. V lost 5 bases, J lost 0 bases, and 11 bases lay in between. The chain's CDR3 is CASSPIQVSYEQYV. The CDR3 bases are TGTGCCAGCAGCCCTATTCAGGTCTCCTACGAGCAGTACGTC.

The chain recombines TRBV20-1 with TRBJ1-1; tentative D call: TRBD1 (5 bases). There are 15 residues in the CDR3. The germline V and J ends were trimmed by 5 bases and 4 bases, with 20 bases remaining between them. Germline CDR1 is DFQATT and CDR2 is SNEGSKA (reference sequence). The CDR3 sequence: CSAGRLGEGGTEAFF. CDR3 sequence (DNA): TGCAGTGCTGGACGCCTGGGGGAGGGAGGCACTGAAGCTTTCTTT.

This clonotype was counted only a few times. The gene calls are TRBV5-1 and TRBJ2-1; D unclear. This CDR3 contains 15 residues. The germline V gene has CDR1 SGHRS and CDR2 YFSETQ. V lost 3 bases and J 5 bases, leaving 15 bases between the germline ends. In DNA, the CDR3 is TGCGCCAGCAGCTCCCCTCAGCTGGGGAACAATGAGCAGTTCTTC. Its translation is CASSSPQLGNNEQFF.

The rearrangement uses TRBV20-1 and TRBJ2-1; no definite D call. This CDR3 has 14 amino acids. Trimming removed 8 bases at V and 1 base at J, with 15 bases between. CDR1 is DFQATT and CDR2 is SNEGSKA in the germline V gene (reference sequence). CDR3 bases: TGCAGTTCTCCCCAAAGGGATTCCTACAATGAGCAGTTCTTC. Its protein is CSSPQRDSYNEQFF.

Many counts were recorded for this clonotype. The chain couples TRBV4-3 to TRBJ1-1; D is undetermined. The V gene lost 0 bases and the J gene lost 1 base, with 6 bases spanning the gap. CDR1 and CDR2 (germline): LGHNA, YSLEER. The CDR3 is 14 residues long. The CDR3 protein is CASSQERANTEAFF. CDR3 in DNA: TGCGCCAGCAGCCAAGAGAGGGCGAACACTGAAGCTTTCTTT.

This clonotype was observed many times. The chain's CDR3 is CSASILAGVRGDTQYF. The CDR3 nucleotides are TGCAGTGCTAGCATACTAGCGGGGGTTAGAGGAGATACGCAGTATTTT. The V call is TRBV20-1, the J call TRBJ2-3; 11 bases match TRBD2. Germline V gene sequence: CDR1 DFQATT, CDR2 SNEGSKA (reference sequence). V lost 3 bases to trimming and J lost 5 bases; unmatched junction nucleotides: 10. The CDR3 length is 16 residues.

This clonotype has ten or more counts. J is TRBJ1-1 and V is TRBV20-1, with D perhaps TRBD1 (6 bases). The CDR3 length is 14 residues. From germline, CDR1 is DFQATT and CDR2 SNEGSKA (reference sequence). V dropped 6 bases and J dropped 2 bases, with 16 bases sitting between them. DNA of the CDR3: TGCAGTGCCTACAGGGTTAAGGGAAACACTGAAGCTTTCTTT. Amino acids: CSAYRVKGNTEAFF.

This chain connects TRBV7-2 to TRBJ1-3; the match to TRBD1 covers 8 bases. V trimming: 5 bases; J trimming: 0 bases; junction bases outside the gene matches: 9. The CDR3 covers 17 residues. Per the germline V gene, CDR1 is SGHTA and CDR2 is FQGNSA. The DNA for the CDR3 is TGTGCCAGCAGCCAAGGGACAGGCGGCCGCTCTGGAAACACCATATATTTT. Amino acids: CASSQGTGGRSGNTIYF.

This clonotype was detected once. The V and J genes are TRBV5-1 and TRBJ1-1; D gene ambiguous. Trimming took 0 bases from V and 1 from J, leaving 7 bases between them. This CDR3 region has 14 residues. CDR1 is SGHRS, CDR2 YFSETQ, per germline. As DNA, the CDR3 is TGCGCCAGCAGCTTGGAACCCCAGAACACTGAAGCTTTCTTT. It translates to CASSLEPQNTEAFF.

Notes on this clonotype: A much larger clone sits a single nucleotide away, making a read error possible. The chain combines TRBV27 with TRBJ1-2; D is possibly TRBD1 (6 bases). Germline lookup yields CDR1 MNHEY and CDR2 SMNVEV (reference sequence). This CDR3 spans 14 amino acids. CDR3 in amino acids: CASSWGGANYGCTF. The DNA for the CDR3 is TGTGCCAGCAGTTGGGGGGGGGCTAACTATGGCTGCACCTTC.

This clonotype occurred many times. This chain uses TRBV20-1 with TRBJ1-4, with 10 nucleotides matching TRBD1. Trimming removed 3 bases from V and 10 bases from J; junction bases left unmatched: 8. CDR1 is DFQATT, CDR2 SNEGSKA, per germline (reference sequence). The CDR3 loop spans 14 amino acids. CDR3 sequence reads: CSASRDRGGGKLFF. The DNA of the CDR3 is TGCAGTGCTAGCCGGGACAGGGGAGGGGGAAAACTGTTTTTT.

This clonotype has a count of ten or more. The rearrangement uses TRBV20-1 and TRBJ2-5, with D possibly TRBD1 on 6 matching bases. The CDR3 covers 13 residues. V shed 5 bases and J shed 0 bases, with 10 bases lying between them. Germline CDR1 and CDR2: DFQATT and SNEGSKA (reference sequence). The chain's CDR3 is CSAWTEYQETQYF. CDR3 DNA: TGCAGTGCTTGGACAGAGTACCAAGAGACCCAGTACTTC.

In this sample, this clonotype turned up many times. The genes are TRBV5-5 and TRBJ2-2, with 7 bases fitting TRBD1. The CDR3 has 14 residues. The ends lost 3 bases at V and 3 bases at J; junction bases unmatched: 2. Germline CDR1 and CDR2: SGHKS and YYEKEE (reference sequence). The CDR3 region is CASSSGTDTGELFF. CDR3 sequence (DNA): TGTGCCAGCAGCTCCGGGACAGACACCGGGGAGCTGTTTTTT.

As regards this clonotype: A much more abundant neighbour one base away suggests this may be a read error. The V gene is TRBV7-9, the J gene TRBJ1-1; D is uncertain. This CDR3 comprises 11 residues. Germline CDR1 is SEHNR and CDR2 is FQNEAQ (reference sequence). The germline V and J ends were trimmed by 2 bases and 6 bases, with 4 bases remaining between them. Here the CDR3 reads CASSLHPEAFF. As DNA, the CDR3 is TGTGCCAGCAGCTTACACCCTGAAGCTTTCTTT.

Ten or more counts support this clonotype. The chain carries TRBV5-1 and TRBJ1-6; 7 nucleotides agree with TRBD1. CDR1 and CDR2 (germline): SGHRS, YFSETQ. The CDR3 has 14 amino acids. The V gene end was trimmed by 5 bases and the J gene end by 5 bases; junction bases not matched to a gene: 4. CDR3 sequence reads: CASRGTVDNSPLHF. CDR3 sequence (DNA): TGCGCCAGCAGAGGGACAGTTGATAATTCACCCCTCCACTTT.

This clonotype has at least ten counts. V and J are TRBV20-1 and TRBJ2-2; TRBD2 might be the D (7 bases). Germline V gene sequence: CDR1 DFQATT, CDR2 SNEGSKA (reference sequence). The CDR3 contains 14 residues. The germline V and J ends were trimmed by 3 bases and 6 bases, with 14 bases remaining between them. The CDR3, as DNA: TGCAGTGCTAGGGGGGGGCGCGTGGCCGGGGAGCTGTTTTTT. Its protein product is CSARGGRVAGELFF.